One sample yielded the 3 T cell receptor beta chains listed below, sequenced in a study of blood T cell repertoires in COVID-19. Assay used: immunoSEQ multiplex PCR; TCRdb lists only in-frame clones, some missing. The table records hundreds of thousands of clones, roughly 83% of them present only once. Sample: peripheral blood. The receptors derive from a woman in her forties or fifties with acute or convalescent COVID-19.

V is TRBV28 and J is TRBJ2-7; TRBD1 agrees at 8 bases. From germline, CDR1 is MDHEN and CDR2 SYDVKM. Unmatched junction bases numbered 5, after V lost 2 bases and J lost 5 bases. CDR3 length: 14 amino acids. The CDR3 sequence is CASSLPQTGDEQYF. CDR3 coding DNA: TGTGCCAGCAGTTTACCCCAGACAGGGGACGAGCAGTACTTC. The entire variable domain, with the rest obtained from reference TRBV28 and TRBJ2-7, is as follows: DVKVTQSSRYLVKRTGEKVFLECVQDMDHENMFWYRQDPGLGLRLIYFSYDVKMKEKGDIPEGYSVSREKKERFSLILESASTNQTSMYLCASSLPQTGDEQYFGPGTRLTVT.

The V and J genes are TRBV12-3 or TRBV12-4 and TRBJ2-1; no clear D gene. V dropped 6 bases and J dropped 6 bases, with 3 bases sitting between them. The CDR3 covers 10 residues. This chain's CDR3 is CASRANEQFF. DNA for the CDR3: TGTGCCAGCAGAGCCAATGAGCAGTTCTTC.

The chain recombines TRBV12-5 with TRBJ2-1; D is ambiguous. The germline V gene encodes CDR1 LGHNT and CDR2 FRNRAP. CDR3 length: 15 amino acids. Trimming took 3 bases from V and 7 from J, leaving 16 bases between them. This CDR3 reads CASGLGSQTGNEQFF. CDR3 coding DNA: TGTGCTAGTGGTTTAGGATCCCAGACCGGGAATGAGCAGTTCTTC.